These 3 T cell receptor beta chains were sequenced from one sample in a study of vaccination and CD4 T cells after COVID-19. TCRdb reanalysed the PCR reads using MiXCR and keeps one entry per CDR3 protein. The sample has roughly 20,000 distinct CDR3 sequences, 60% seen once. The specimen was CD4+ T cells from blood, collected after SARS-CoV-2 vaccination. The receptors here all came from a human donor who had recovered from COVID-19.

In this sample, this clonotype turned up a few times. V usage is TRBV20-1 and J usage is TRBJ1-3; 7 nucleotides line up with TRBD1. The CDR3 totals 15 residues. V lost 0 bases and J lost 3; bases outside the gene matches: 5. Germline-derived CDR1 and CDR2 are DFQATT and SNEGSKA (reference sequence). Here the CDR3 DNA reads TGCAGTGCTAGAGATAACAGGGGAGGTGGAAACACCATATATTTT. Its protein product is CSARDNRGGGNTIYF.

This chain connects TRBV7-2 to TRBJ2-3, with 10 bases lining up with TRBD2. With 6 bases clipped from V and 4 bases from J, the junction kept 4 bases outside the gene matches. This CDR3 has 14 amino acids. Germline CDR1 and CDR2: SGHTA and FQGNSA. As DNA, the CDR3 is TGTGCCAGCAGGCCCGGGACTAGCGCAGATACGCAGTATTTT. This encodes CASRPGTSADTQYF.

The rearrangement links TRBV20-1 to TRBJ1-1; D call uncertain. V lost 3 bases and J lost 1, with 12 bases in between. The CDR3 is 14 amino acids. Germline-derived CDR1 and CDR2 are DFQATT and SNEGSKA (reference sequence). The CDR3 DNA reads TGCAGTGCTAGGAATAGGGCAGGGAACACTGAAGCTTTCTTT. Its translation is CSARNRAGNTEAFF.